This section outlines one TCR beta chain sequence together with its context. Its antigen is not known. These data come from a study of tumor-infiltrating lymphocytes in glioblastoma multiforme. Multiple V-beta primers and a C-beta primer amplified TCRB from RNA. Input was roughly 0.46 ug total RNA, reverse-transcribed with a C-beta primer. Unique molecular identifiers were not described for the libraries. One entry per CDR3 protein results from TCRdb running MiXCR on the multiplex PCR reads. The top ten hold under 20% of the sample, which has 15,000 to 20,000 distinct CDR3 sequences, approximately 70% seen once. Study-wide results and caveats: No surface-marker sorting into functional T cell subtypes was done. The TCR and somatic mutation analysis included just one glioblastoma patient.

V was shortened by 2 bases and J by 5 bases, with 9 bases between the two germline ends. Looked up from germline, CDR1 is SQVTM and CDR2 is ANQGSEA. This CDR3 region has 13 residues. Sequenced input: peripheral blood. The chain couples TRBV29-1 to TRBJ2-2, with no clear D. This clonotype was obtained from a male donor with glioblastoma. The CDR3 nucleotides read TGCAGCGTTGAAAGGGTCCAGACCGGGGAGCTGTTTTTT. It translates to CSVERVQTGELFF.